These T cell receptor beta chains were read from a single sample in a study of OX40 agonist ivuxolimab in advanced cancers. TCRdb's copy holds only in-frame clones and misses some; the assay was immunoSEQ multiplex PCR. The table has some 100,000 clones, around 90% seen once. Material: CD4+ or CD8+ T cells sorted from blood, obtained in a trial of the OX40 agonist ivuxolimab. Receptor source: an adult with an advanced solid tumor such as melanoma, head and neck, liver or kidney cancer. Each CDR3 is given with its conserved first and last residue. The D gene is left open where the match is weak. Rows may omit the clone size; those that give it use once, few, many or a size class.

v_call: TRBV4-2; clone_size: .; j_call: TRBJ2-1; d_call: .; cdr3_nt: TGTGCCAGCAGCCAAAAGTGGCGGCTAGGCGGCAATGAGCAGTTCTTC; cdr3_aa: CASSQKWRLGGNEQFF
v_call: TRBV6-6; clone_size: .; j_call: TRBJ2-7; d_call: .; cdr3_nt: TGTGCCAGCAGTTACGCTCAGGGGAATGATTACGAGCAGTACTTC; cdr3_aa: CASSYAQGNDYEQYF
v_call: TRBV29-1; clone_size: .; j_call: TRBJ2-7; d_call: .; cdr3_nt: TGCAGCGTTGGCGGCAGGGGCTACGAGCAGTACTTC; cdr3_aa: CSVGGRGYEQYF
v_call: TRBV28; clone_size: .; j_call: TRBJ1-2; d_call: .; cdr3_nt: TGTGCCAGCAGTTTATTGGGCTATGGCTACACCTTC; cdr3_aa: CASSLLGYGYTF
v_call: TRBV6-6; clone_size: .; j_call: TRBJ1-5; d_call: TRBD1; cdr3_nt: TGTGCCAGCTTCGGGGGACAGGGTTTTAGCAATCAGCCCCAGCATTTT; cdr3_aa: CASFGGQGFSNQPQHF
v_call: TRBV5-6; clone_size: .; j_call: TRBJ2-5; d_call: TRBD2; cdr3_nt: TGTGCCAGCAGCGAAGGACTAGCGGCGATACACCAAGAGACCCAGTACTTC; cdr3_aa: CASSEGLAAIHQETQYF
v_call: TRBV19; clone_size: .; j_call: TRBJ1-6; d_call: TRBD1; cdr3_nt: TGTGCCAGTAGTATACGACAGGGGTTGGGCTCCTATAATTCACCCCTCCACTTT; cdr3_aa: CASSIRQGLGSYNSPLHF
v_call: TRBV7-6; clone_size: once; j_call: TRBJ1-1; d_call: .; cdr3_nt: TGTGCCAGCAGCTTAGGGGGGGACACTGAAGCTTTCTTT; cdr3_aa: CASSLGGDTEAFF
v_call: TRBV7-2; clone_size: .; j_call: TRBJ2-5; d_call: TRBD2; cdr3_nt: TGTGCCAGCAGCTTTGGACTAGCGGGAGGAGGAGAGACCCAGTACTTC; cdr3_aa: CASSFGLAGGGETQYF
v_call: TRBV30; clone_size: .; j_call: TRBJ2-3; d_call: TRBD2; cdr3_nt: TGTGCCTGGAGCTATCATCCGGGGGGGAGCACAGATACGCAGTATTTT; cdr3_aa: CAWSYHPGGSTDTQYF
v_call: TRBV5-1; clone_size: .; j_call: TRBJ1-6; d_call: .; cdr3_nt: TGCGCCAGCAGTTTCGGCGGTTATAATTCACCCCTCCACTTT; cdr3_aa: CASSFGGYNSPLHF
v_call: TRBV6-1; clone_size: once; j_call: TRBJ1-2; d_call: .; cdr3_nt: TGTGCCAGCAGTGAAGGATCCCTGGGAGGCTACACCTTC; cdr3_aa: CASSEGSLGGYTF
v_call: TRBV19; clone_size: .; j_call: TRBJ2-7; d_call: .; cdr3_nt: TGTGCCAGTACCCCCTCGACACTTTTATACGAGCAGTACTTC; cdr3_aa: CASTPSTLLYEQYF
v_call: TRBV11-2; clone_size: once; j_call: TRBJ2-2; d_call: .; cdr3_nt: TGTGCCAGCAGCTTAGTTCGGACCGGGGAGCTGTTTTTT; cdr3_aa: CASSLVRTGELFF
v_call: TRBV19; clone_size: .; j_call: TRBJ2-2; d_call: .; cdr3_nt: TGTGCCAGTAGTATACGGGCAGGGAGGAACACCGGGGAGCTGTTTTTT; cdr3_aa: CASSIRAGRNTGELFF
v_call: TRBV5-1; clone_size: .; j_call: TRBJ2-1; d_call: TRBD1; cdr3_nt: TGCGCCAGCAGCCTTCTGGGACAGGGGACATACAATGAGCAGTTCTTC; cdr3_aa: CASSLLGQGTYNEQFF
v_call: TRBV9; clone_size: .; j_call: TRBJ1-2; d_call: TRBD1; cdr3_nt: TGTGCCAGCAGCTCGAGACAGGGGATCTATGGCTACACCTTC; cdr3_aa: CASSSRQGIYGYTF
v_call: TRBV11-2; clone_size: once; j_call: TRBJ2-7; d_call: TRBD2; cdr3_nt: TGTGCCAGCAGCTCCCCAGGGAGCGGGAGGACCTCCTACGAGCAGTACTTC; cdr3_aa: CASSSPGSGRTSYEQYF
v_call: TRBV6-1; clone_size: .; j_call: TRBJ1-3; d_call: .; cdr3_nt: TGTGCCAGCAGTGCCTGGACAGCCTCTGGAAACACCATATATTTT; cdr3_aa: CASSAWTASGNTIYF
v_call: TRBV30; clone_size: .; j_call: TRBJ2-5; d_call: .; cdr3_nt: TGTGCCTGGAAGACCAACCGAGAGACCCAGTACTTC; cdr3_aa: CAWKTNRETQYF
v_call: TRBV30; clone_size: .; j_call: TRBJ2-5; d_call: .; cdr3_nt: TGTGCCTGGAGTGATCGGGAGACCCAGTACTTC; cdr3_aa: CAWSDRETQYF
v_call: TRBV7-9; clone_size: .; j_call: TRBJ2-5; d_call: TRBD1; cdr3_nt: TGTGCCAGCAGCCACCCGACAGGGGCTATTCCAGAGACCCAGTACTTC; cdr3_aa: CASSHPTGAIPETQYF
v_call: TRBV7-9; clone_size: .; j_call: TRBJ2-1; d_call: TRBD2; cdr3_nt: TGTGCCAGCAGCCGGGGACTAGTCATTATCGATGAGCAGTTCTTC; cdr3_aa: CASSRGLVIIDEQFF
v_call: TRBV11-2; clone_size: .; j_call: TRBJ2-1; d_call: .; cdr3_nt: TGTGCCAGCAGCCTTCCGGGACGGACTTACAATGAGCAGTTCTTC; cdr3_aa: CASSLPGRTYNEQFF
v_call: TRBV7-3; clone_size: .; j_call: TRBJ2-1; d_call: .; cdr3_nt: TGTGCCAGCAGCTTACGTCGGACTGATAACAATGAGCAGTTCTTC; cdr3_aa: CASSLRRTDNNEQFF
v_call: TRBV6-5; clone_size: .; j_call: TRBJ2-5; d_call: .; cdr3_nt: TGTGCCAGCAAACCCGACAGGTCGGAGACCCAGTACTTC; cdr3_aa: CASKPDRSETQYF
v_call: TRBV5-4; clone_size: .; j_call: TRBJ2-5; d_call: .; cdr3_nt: TGTGCCAGCTTGGGGGACACGCAAGAGACCCAGTACTTC; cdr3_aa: CASLGDTQETQYF
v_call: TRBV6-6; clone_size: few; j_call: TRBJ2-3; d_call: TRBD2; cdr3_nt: TGTGCCAGTGGTACTAGCGGGAGGGCCGGGGCAGATACGCAGTATTTT; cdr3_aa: CASGTSGRAGADTQYF
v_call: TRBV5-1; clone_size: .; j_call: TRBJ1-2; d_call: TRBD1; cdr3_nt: TGCGCCAGCAATACAAACTGGGACAGCTATGGCTACACCTTC; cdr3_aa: CASNTNWDSYGYTF
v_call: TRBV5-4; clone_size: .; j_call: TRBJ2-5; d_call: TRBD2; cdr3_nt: TGTGCCAGCAGCTTGTTTTCTAGCGGGGTAGAGACCCAGTACTTC; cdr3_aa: CASSLFSSGVETQYF
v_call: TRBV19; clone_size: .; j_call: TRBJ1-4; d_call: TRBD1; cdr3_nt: TGTGCCAGTAGTGTATCCGGGACAGGGGCCGAAAAACTGTTTTTT; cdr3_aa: CASSVSGTGAEKLFF
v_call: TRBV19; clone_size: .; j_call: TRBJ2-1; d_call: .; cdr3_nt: TGTGCCACCGAGGGAGGGGGCTCCTACAATGAGCAGTTCTTC; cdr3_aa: CATEGGGSYNEQFF
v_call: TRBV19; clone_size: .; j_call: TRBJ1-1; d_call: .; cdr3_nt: TGTGCCAGTAGTACCGGGACTCTCACTGAAGCTTTCTTT; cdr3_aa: CASSTGTLTEAFF
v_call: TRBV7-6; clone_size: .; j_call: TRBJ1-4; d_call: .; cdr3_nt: TGTGCCAGCTCATCGCTGTGGGGTGACCTTAATGAAAAACTGTTTTTT; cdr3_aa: CASSSLWGDLNEKLFF
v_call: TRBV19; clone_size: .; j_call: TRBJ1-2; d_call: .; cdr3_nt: TGTGCCAGTAGTATACCAACAGGGAGTAGTGGCTACACCTTC; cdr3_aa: CASSIPTGSSGYTF
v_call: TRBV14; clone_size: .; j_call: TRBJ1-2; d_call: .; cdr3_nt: TGTGCCAGCAGCCAAGTGGCCTACTATGGCTACACCTTC; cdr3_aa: CASSQVAYYGYTF
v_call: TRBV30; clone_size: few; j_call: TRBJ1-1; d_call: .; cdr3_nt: TGTGCCTGGAGTAGGTCGGGGGGGAAGGGTGAAGCTTTCTTT; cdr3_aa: CAWSRSGGKGEAFF
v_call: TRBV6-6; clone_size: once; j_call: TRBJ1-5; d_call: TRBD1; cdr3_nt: TGTGCCAGCAGTTCGACAGGGCGTTTCAGGCAGCCCCAGCATTTT; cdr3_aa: CASSSTGRFRQPQHF
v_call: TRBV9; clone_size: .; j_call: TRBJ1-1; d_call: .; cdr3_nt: TGTGCCAGCAGCGTAGAAAGCAGCGACACTGAAGCTTTCTTT; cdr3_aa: CASSVESSDTEAFF
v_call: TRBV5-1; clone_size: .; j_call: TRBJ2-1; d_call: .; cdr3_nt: TGCGCCAGCAGCTCCGACGGGACGGATGAGCAGTTCTTC; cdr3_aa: CASSSDGTDEQFF
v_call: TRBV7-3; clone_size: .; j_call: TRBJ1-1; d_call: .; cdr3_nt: TGTGCCAGCAGCTTATATGACAGGCCCAACACTGAAGCTTTCTTT; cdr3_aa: CASSLYDRPNTEAFF
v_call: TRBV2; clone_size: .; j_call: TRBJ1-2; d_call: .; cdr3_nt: TGTGCCAGCAGAAGGACCACAGGACTCTATGGCTACACCTTC; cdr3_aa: CASRRTTGLYGYTF
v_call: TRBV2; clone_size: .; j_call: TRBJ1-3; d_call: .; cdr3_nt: TGTGCCAGCAGCAAGGGACGGGACTCTGGAAACACCATATATTTT; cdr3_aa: CASSKGRDSGNTIYF
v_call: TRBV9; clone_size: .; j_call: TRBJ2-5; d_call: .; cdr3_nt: TGTGCCAGCAGCGTAGTAGGAAGTGGGGGTACCCAGTACTTC; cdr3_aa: CASSVVGSGGTQYF
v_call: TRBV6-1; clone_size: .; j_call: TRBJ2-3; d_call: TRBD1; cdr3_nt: TGTGCCAGCAGATCGACAGGGGGCGAGCGGCAGTATTTT; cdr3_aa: CASRSTGGERQYF
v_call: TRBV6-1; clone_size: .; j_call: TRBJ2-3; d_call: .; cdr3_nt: TGTGCCAGCAGCCCTAGCCGGGCTAGCACAGATACGCAGTATTTT; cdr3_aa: CASSPSRASTDTQYF